This T cell receptor (beta chain) originates from a study of T cell responses to AZD1222 COVID-19 vaccine. Overall study findings and caveats: Donors were chiefly white British, with a greater number of females, and clonal diversity was perhaps underestimated.

The method was immunoSEQ multiplex PCR; TCRdb's version includes in-frame clones alone and lacks a portion of them. The table lists about 120,000 clones, roughly 87% of them singletons, with approximately 2.5% in the top ten. Germline CDR1 reads MNHEY; CDR2 reads SVGAGI. The CDR3 totals 13 residues. Trimming removed 0 bases from V and 5 bases from J; junction bases left unmatched: 0. Comment on this clone: Its matching antigen is unknown.

J is TRBJ2-5 and V is TRBV6-5; 7 bases fit TRBD2. Sample: peripheral blood, taken 28 days after the second AZD1222 dose. This clonotype was sampled from an adult who received the AZD1222 COVID-19 vaccine. CDR3 sequence (DNA): TGTGCCAGCAGTTACTCGGGGGGGGAGACCCAGTACTTC. Amino acid sequence: CASSYSGGETQYF.